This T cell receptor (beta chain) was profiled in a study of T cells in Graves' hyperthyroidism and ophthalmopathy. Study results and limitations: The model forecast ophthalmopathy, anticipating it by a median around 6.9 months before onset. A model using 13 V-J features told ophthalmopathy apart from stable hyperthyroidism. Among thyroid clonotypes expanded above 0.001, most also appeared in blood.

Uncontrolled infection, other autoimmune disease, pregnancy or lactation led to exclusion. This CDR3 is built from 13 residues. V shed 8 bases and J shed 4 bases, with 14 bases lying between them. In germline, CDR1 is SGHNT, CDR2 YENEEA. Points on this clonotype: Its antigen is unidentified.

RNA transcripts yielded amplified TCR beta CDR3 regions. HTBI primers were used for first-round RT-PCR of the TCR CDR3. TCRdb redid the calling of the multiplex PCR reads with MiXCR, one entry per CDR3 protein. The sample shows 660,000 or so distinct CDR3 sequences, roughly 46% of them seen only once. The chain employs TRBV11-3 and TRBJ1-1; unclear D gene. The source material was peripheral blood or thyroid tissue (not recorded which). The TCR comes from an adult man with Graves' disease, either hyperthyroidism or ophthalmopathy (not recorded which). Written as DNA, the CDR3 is TGTGCCAGCTTGGCCGCGTGGGGCACTGAAGCTTTCTTT. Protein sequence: CASLAAWGTEAFF.